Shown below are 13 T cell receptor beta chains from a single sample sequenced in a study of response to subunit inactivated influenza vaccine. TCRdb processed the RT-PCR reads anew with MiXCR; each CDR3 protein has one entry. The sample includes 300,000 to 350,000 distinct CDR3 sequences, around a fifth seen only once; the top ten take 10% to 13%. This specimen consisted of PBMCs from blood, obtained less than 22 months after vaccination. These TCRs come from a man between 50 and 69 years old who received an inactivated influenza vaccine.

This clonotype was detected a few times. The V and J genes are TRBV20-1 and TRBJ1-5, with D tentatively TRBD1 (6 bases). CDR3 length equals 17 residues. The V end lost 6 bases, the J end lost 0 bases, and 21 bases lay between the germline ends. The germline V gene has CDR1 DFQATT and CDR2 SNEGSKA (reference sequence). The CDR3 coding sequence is TGCAGTGCCACCAAGGGGGTAGGGCTGCATAGCAATCAGCCCCAGCATTTT. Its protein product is CSATKGVGLHSNQPQHF.

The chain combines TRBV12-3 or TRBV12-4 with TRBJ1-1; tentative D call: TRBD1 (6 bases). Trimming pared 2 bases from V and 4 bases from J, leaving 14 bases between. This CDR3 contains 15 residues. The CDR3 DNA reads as TGTGCCAGCAGTTTAATGGGAAGCAGGGGCACTGAAGCTTTCTTT. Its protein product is CASSLMGSRGTEAFF.

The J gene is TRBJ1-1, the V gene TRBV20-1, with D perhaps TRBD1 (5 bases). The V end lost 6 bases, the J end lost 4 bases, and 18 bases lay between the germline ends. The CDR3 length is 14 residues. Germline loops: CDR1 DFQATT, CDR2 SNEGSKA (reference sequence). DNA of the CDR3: TGCAGTGCGAGCGATGTCGGGGGGTCCACTGAAGCTTTCTTT. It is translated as CSASDVGGSTEAFF.

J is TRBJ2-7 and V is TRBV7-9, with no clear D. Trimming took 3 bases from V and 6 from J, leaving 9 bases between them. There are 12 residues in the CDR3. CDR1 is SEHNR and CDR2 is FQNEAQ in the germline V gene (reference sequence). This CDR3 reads CASSFIQTEQYF. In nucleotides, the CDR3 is TGTGCCAGCAGCTTCATACAGACCGAGCAGTACTTC.

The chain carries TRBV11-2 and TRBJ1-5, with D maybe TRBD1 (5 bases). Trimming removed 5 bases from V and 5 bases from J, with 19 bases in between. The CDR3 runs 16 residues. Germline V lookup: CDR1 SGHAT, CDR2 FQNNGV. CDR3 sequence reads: CASSPDPRARDQPQHF. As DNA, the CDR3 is TGTGCCAGCAGCCCCGACCCCAGGGCGCGGGATCAGCCCCAGCATTTT.

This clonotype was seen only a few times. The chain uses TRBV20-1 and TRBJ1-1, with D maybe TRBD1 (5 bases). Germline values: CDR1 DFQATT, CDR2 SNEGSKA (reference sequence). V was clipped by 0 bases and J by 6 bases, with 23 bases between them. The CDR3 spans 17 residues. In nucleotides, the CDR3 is TGCAGTGCTAGAGATGGGGCAGGGCCTGGGTGGGTCGCTGAAGCTTTCTTT. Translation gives CSARDGAGPGWVAEAFF.

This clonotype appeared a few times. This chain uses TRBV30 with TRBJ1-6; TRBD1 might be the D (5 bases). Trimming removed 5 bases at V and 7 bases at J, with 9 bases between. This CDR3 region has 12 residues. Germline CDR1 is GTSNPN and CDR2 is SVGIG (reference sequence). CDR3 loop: CAWGTVNSPLHF. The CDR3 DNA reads TGTGCCTGGGGGACTGTAAATTCACCCCTCCACTTT. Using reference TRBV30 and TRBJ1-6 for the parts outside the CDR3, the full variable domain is SQTIHQWPATLVQPVGSPLSLECTVEGTSNPNLYWYRQAAGRGLQLLFYSVGIGQISSEVPQNLSASRPQDRQFILSSKKLLLSDSGFYLCAWGTVNSPLHFGNGTRLTVT.

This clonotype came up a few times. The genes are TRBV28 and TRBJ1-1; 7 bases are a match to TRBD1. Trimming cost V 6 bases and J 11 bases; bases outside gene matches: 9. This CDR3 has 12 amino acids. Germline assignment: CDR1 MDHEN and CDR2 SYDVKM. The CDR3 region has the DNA TGTGCCAGCAGCCAACAGGGGTGGGTCGCTTTCTTT. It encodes CASSQQGWVAFF.

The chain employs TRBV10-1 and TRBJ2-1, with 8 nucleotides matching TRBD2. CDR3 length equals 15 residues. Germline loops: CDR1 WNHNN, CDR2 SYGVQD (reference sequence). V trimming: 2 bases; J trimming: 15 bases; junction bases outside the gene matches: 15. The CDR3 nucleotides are TGCGCCAGCAGTGAGGACGTAGGACTTAGCGGGAATCGGTTCTTC. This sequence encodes CASSEDVGLSGNRFF.

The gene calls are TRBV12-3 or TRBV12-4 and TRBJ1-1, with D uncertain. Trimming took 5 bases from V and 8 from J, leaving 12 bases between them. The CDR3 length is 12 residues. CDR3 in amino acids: CASSQGGREAFF. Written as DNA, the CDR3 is TGTGCCAGCAGTCAAGGCGGACGGGAAGCTTTCTTT.

Here the CDR3 reads CASSLVVAANTEAFF. The CDR3 DNA reads TGTGCCAGCAGTTTGGTAGTGGCAGCGAACACTGAAGCTTTCTTT. The rearrangement joins TRBV28 to TRBJ1-1; D is unresolved. The CDR3 is made up of 15 amino acids. Germline V gene sequence: CDR1 MDHEN, CDR2 SYDVKM. V was shortened by 3 bases and J by 1 base, with 12 bases between the two germline ends.

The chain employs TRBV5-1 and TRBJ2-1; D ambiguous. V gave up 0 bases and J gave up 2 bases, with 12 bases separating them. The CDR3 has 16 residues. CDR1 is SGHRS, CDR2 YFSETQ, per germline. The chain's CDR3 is CASSLDPGRPYNEQFF. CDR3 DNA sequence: TGCGCCAGCAGCTTGGACCCCGGACGGCCCTACAATGAGCAGTTCTTC. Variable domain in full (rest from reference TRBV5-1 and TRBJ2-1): KAGVTQTPRYLIKTRGQQVTLSCSPISGHRSVSWYQQTPGQGLQFLFEYFSETQRNKGNFPGRFSGRQFSNSRSEMNVSTLELGDSALYLCASSLDPGRPYNEQFFGPGTRLTVL.

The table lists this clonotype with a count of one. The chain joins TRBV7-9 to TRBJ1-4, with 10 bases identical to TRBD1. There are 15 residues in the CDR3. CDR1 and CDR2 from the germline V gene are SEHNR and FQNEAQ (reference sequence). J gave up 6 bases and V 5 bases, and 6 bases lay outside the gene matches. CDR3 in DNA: TGTGCCAGCAGCCATTGGACAGGGGGTGATGAAAAACTGTTTTTT. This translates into CASSHWTGGDEKLFF.